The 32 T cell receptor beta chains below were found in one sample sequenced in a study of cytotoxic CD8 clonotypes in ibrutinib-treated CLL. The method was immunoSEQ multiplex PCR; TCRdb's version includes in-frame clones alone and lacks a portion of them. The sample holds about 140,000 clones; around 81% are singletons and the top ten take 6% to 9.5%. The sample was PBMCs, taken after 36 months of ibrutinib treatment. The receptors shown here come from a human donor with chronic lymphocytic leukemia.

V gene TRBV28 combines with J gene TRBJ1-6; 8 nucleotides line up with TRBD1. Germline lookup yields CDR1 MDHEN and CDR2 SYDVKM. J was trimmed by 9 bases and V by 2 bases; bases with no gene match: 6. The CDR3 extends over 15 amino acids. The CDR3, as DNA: TGTGCCAGCAGTTTAAGCGGGACAGGTGGTTCACCCCTCCACTTT. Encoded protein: CASSLSGTGGSPLHF.

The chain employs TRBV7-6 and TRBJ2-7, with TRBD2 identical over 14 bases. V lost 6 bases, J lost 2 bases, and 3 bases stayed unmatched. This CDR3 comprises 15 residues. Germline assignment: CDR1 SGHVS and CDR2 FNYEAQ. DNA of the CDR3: TGTGCCAGCAGTCCGACTAGCGGGGGGGCCTACGAGCAGTACTTC. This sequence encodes CASSPTSGGAYEQYF. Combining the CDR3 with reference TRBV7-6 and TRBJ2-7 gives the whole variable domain GAGVSQSPRYKVTKRGQDVALRCDPISGHVSLYWYRQALGQGPEFLTYFNYEAQQDKSGLPNDRFSAERPEGSISTLTIQRTEQRDSAMYRCASSPTSGGAYEQYFGPGTRLTVT.

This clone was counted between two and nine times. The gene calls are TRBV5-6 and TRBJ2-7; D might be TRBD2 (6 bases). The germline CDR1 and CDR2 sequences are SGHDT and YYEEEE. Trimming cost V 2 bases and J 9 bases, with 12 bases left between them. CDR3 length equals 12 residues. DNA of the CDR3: TGTGCCAGCAGCTTCGGGGAGGTCGGGCAGTACTTC. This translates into CASSFGEVGQYF.

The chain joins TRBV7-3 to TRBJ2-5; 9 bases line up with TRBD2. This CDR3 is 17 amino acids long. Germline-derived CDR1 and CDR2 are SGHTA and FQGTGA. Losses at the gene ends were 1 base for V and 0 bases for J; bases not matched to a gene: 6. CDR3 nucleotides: TGTGCCAGCAGCTTAATGCCTAGCGGGGCGAACCAAGAGACCCAGTACTTC. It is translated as CASSLMPSGANQETQYF.

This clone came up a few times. CDR3 amino acids: CASSRQGAHTF. Written as DNA, the CDR3 is TGTGCCAGCAGCAGACAGGGGGCCCACACCTTC. The rearrangement joins TRBV4-2 to TRBJ1-2; 10 bases align to TRBD1. Germline values: CDR1 LGHNA, CDR2 YNFKEQ. V was clipped by 5 bases and J by 12 bases; unmatched bases: 3. CDR3 length: 11 amino acids.

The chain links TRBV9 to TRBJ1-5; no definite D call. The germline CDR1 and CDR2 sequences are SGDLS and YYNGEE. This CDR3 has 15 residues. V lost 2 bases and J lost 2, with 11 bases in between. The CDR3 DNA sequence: TGTGCCAGCAGCGTGACCCCGGTTGGCAATCAGCCCCAGCATTTT. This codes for CASSVTPVGNQPQHF.

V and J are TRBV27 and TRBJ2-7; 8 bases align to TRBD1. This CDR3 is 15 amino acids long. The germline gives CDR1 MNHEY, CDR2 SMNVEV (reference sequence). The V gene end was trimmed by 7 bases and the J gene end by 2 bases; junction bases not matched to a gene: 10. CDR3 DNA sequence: TGTGCCAGCACCCCCGGGCGACAGGGGACCTACGAGCAGTACTTC. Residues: CASTPGRQGTYEQYF.

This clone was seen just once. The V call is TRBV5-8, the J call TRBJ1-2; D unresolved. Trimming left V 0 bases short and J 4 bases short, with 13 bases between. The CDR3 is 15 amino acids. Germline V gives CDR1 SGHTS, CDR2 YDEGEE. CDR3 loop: CASSLGDWPFYGYTF. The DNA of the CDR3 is TGTGCCAGCAGCTTGGGAGATTGGCCCTTCTATGGCTACACCTTC.

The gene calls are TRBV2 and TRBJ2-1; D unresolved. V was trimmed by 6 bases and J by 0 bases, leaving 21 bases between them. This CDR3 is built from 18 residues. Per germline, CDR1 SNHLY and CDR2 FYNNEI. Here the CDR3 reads CASSDNPGEVSSYNEQFF. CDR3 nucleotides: TGTGCCAGCAGCGATAACCCTGGCGAGGTTAGCTCCTACAATGAGCAGTTCTTC.

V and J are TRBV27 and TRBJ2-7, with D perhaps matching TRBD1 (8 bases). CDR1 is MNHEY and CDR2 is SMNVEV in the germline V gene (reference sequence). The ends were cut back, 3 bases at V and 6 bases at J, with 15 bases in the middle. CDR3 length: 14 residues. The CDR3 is CASSFLQGGVEQYF. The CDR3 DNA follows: TGTGCCAGCAGTTTTCTACAGGGGGGGGTCGAGCAGTACTTC.

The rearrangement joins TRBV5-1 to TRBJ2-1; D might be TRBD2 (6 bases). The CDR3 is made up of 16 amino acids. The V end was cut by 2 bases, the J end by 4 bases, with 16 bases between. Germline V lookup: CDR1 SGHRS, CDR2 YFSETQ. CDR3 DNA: TGCGCCAGCAGCTTCTCCTCCGGGACTGTATACAATGAGCAGTTCTTC. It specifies CASSFSSGTVYNEQFF.

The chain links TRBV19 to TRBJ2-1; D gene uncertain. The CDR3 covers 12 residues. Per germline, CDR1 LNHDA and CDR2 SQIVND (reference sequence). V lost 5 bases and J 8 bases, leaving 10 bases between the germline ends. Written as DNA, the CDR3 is TGTGCCAGTAGTGGCAGGTCCTATGAGCAGTTCTTC. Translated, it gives CASSGRSYEQFF.

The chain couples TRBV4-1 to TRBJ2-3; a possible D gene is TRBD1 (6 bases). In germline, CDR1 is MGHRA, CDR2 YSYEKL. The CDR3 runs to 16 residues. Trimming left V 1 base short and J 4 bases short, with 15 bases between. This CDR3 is CASSQAGAGVADTQYF. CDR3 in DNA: TGCGCCAGCAGCCAAGCAGGGGCAGGCGTGGCAGATACGCAGTATTTT.

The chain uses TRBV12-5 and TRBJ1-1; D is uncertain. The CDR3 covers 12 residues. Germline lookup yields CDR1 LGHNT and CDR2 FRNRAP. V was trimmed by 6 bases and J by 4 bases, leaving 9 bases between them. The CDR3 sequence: CASGGKGTEAFF. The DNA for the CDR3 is TGTGCTAGTGGGGGGAAGGGCACTGAAGCTTTCTTT.

This CDR3 is CASSTLGPEGEQYF. DNA for the CDR3: TGCGCCAGCAGCACCCTGGGACCTGAAGGGGAGCAGTACTTC. This chain uses TRBV5-1 with TRBJ2-7; D tentatively fits TRBD1 or TRBD2 (5 bases each). Germline V gene data show CDR1 as SGHRS and CDR2 as YFSETQ. Deletions cut 4 bases from V and 7 bases from J, with 18 bases between. This CDR3 has 14 residues. Drawing the rest from reference TRBV5-1 and TRBJ2-7, the complete variable domain is KAGVTQTPRYLIKTRGQQVTLSCSPISGHRSVSWYQQTPGQGLQFLFEYFSETQRNKGNFPGRFSGRQFSNSRSEMNVSTLELGDSALYLCASSTLGPEGEQYFGPGTRLTVT.

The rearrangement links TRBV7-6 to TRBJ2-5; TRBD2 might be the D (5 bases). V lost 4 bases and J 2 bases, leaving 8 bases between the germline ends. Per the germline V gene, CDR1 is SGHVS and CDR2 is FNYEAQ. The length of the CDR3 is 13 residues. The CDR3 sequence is CASSSREQETQYF. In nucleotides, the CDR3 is TGTGCCAGCAGCTCCCGGGAACAAGAGACCCAGTACTTC.

This chain's CDR3 is CAISIFSGSTDTQYF. CDR3 coding DNA: TGTGCCATCAGTATTTTTAGCGGGAGCACAGATACGCAGTATTTT. The gene calls are TRBV10-3 and TRBJ2-3, with 7 bases that match TRBD2. This CDR3 comprises 15 residues. Unmatched junction bases numbered 5, after V lost 5 bases and J lost 0 bases. The V gene's germline CDR1 is ENHRY and CDR2 SYGVKD.

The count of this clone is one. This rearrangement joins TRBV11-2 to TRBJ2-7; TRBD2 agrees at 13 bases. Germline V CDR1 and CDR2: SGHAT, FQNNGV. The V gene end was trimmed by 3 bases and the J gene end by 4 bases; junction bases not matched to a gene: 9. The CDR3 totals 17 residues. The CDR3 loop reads CASSFIWTSGGIYEQYF. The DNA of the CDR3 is TGTGCCAGCAGCTTCATATGGACTAGCGGGGGTATATACGAGCAGTACTTC.

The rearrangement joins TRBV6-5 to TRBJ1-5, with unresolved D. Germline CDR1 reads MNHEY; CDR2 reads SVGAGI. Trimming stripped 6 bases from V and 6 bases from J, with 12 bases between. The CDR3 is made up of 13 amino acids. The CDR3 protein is CASSEDIIQPQHF. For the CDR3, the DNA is TGTGCCAGCAGCGAAGACATAATTCAGCCCCAGCATTTT.

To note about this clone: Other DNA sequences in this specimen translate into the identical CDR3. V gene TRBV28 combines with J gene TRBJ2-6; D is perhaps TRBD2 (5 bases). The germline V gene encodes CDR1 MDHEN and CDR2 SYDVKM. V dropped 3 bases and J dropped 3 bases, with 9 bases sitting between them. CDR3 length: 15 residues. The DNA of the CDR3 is TGTGCCAGCAGTTTTCGGGGTTATGGGGCCAACGTCCTGACTTTC. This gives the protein CASSFRGYGANVLTF.

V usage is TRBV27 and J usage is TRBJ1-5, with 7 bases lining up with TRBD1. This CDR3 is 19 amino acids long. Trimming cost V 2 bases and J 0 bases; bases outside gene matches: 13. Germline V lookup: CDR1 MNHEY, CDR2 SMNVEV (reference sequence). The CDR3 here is CASSLRGTATAYSNQPQHF. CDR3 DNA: TGTGCCAGCAGTTTACGGGGGACAGCCACCGCTTATAGCAATCAGCCCCAGCATTTT.

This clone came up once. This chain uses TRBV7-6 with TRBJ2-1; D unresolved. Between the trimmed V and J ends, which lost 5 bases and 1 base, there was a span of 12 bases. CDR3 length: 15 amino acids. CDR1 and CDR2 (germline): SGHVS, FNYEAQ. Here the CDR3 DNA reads TGTGCCAGCAGCCGGGTCGTGGGGTCCTACAATGAGCAGTTCTTC. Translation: CASSRVVGSYNEQFF.

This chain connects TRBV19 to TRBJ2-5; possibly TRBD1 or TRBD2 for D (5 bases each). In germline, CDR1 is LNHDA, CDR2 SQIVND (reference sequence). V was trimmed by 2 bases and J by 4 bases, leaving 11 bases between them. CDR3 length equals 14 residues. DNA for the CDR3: TGTGCCAGTAGTATAAGAGGGGCAGGAGAGACCCAGTACTTC. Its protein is CASSIRGAGETQYF.

The CDR3 DNA reads as TGCGCCAGCAGCTTCGGGCAGGCCGGTGAAAAACTGTTTTTT. It encodes CASSFGQAGEKLFF. J is TRBJ1-4 and V is TRBV5-1; D uncertain. The CDR3 is 14 residues long. From germline, CDR1 is SGHRS and CDR2 YFSETQ. Trimming removed 2 bases at V and 7 bases at J, with 12 bases between.

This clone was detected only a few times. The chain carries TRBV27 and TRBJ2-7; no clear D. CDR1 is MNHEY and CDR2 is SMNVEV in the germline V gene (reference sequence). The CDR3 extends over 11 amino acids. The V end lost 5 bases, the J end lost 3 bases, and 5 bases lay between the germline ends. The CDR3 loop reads CASSNRYEQYF. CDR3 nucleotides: TGTGCCAGCAGTAACCGCTACGAGCAGTACTTC.

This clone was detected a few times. The CDR3 DNA reads TGTGCCAGTAGTAGCAGGGTCCAAGAGACCCAGTACTTC. Translated: CASSSRVQETQYF. The chain combines TRBV19 with TRBJ2-5; perhaps TRBD1 as D (5 bases). Trimming took off 4 bases at V and 1 base at J, with 7 bases between the two ends. This CDR3 region has 13 residues. CDR1 is LNHDA and CDR2 is SQIVND in the germline V gene (reference sequence).

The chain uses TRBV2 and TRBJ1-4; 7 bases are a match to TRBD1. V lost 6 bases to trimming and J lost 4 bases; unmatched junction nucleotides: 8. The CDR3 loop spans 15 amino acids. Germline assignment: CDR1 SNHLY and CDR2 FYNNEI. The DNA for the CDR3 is TGTGCCAGCAGGACGTCGACAGGGAATAATGAAAAACTGTTTTTT. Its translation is CASRTSTGNNEKLFF.

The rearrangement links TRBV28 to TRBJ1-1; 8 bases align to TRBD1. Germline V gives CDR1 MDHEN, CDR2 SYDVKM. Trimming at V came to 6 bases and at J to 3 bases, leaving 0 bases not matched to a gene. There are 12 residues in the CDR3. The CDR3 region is CASRGQDTEAFF. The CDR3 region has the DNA TGTGCCAGCAGGGGACAGGACACTGAAGCTTTCTTT.

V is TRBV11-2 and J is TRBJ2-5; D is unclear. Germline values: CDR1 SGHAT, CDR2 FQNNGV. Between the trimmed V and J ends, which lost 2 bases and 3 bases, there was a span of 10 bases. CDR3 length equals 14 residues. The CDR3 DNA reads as TGTGCCAGCAGCTTAAGTACTACCGAAGAGACCCAGTACTTC. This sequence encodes CASSLSTTEETQYF.

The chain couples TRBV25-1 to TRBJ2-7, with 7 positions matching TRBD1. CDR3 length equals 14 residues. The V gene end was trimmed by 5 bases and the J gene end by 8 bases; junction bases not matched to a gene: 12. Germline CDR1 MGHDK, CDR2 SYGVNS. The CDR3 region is CASSSTGDPKQQYF. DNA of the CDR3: TGTGCCAGCAGTAGCACAGGGGATCCTAAACAGCAGTACTTC.

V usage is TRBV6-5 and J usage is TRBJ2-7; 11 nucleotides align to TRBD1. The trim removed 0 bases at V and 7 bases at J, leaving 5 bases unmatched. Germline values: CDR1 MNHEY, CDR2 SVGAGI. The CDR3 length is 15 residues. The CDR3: CASSYSGQGVGEQYF. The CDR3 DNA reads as TGTGCCAGCAGTTACTCGGGACAGGGGGTTGGTGAGCAGTACTTC.

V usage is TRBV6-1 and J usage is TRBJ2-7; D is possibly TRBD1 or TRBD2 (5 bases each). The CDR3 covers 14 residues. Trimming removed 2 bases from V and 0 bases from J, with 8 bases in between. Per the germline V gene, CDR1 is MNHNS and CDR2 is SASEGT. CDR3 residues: CASSEPGRSYEQYF. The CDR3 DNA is TGTGCCAGCAGTGAACCGGGACGCTCCTACGAGCAGTACTTC.